Below, one TCR beta chain is given with its context. In this sample, this clonotype turned up many times. It lacks a known antigen. Base qualities were left out, and no much larger clone turns up one base away. The sample comes from a study of naive and memory T cell subsets (dated by TCRdb to the late 2010s). Regarding the research as a whole: An open-source, UMI-based TCR alpha and beta sequencing pipeline was applied to sorted naive and memory peripheral blood T cell subsets. RNA was DNase-treated and reverse transcribed with TCR constant-region primers, mostly using SuperScript III. The functional CMV T cell responses agreed completely with IgG serology results.

The library relied on UMI-ligation and nested PCR. The beta constant-region primer was an equimolar mix of two oligonucleotides covering both TRBC1 and TRBC2. The ligated cDNA went through four rounds of PCR with nested alpha and beta constant-region primers together with the SP2 primer. A single-stranded oligonucleotide carrying the SP2 primer and a 12-nucleotide UMI was ligated to the 3' end of the cDNA by T4 RNA ligase 1. The ligation reaction was incubated at 16°C for about 20-24 hours. To avoid over-amplification, PCR2 was usually performed as a SYBR Green qPCR and halted once a predetermined threshold was reached. Every purification after the first one was done using Agencourt AMPure XP magnetic beads. Library quantification was done by Qubit, followed by a TapeStation check on which the main peak was expected at around 650 bp. Sequencing of the pooled libraries was done on an Illumina MiSeq using v2 2x251 paired-end kits, which typically yielded roughly 0.95-2.3 million reads per sample. Each sample library was pooled at 4 nM, and about 4.5-7.5% PhiX was included to improve cluster recognition. The paper's processing steps were these. FASTQ reads processed by Demultiplexor were assigned V and J genes by Decombinator through tag matching that tolerated a single base-pair mismatch. Collapsinator relied on UMIs to fix sequencing errors as well as frequency errors caused by PCR heterogeneity. CDR3Translator translated TCRs and extracted CDR3s from the conserved cysteine to the FGXG phenylalanine, flagging non-productive sequences. Gini, Shannon entropy and inverse Simpson indices were calculated on repertoires subsampled to equal numbers of UMI-defined TCRs. Power-law fits to clonotype abundance distributions were performed by maximum likelihood within the linear range. When run on a single naive CD8 sample, MIGEC and the pipeline yielded similar UMI counts, similar unique TCR numbers and similar clonal distributions. One analysis removed from the naive repertoire any naive TCRs that were also found in any memory subset from the same donor. Repertoires were searched for around 7,300 CMV-associated CDR3 sequences compiled from VDJdb and a published dataset. The public reads were reanalyzed by TCRdb: fastp trimming at Q25, MiXCR alignment, in-frame beta chains only. Each record represents a unique CDR3 protein, reported with the most common genes and DNA among its rows. Clone size and V and J calls follow TCRdb, not the original study. This sample has under 150,000 distinct CDR3 sequences in its table, and 15% to 25% of those were observed once. 0.6% to 0.7% of the sample belongs to the ten largest clones.

From the second PCR step on, the TCR alpha and beta chain libraries were amplified in separate reactions. CMV status of each donor was established by measuring IFNgamma production from CD4+ T cells after fresh PBMCs were stimulated overnight with CMV viral lysate. CD4 T cells were positively selected using Miltenyi beads, after which CD8 T cells were positively selected from the CD4-negative fraction. Cells stained for CD3, CD4, CD8, CD45RA, CD27 and a live/dead dye were sorted on a BD Aria II into four subsets by CD45RA and CD27. Blood was obtained from three healthy volunteers, and the blood from each volunteer was fractionated into CD4 and CD8 T cells and subsequently into four differentiation subsets. Approximately 120 ml of peripheral blood was collected from each donor, and PBMC were isolated from the blood using Ficoll-Paque PLUS density-gradient centrifugation. The sorted cells were lysed in RLT buffer, after which RNA was extracted using a Qiagen RNeasy kit and kept at -80 degrees C.

What the research found in general, with its limitations: Once error correction was done, more than 90% of naive TCR sequences showed up just once, which made the naive abundance distributions much steeper than those of the memory subsets. The abundance of TCRs followed a power law with an exponent that differed between naive and memory subsets yet stayed consistent across the three individuals. RNA-based TCR counts may be affected by expression changes linked to T cell activation and differentiation. In both CD4 and CD8 cells, a rise in Gini index and a fall in Shannon and inverse Simpson diversity were observed from naive through CM, EM and EMRA. Clonotypes were defined as single alpha or beta chain sequences, not paired alpha/beta receptors. A few larger clonotypes were found in naive repertoires, especially CD8, and these larger clonotypes were possibly memory cells re-expressing CD45RA. The repertoire findings for the naive and memory subsets could not be validated against a ground truth, as none was available.

Material: naive CD8+ T cells from blood. This sample's cell subset or site label indicates: naive T cells, CD45RA high CD27+. This receptor was taken from a human donor in good health.

The CDR3 corresponds to CASSSGEKLFF. The DNA sequence follows: TGTGCCAGTAGTTCCGGGGAAAAACTGTTTTTT. Recombination connected TRBV19 to TRBJ1-4; the D gene assignment is ambiguous. From its cysteine to its phenylalanine, the CDR3 spans 11 amino acids. The retained sequence is limited to the CDR3, 33 bases, with the frame set at the first base. The germline V gene (reference sequence) yields LNHDA for CDR1 and SQIVND for CDR2. Trimming takes 5 bases from V and 8 bases from J, and the germline ends sit 6 bases apart. Reference TRBV19 and TRBJ1-4 genes cover what lies past the CDR3, so the full variable domain is DGGITQSPKYLFRKEGQNVTLSCEQNLNHDAMYWYRQDPGQGLRLIYYSQIVNDFQKGDIAEGYSVSREKKESFPLTVTSAQKNPTAFYLCASSSGEKLFFGSGTQLSVL.